Described below is a single T cell receptor beta chain sequence and its context. This sample was taken from a study of blood T cell repertoires in COVID-19. Study-wide background: Samples taken during acute and convalescent COVID-19 were collected in the United States, Italy and Spain. From T cells, B-cell-depleted T cells, or PBMCs came the material, which was cDNA or gDNA.

Original processing notes: Amplified reference gene primers provided the basis for estimating nucleated cell counts. Data came from immunoSEQ multiplex PCR; TCRdb stores just in-frame clones and leaves some out. V and J calls and clone size are copied from that table; D and trimming were computed from the DNA. The table records 250,000 to 350,000 clones, just under 90% of them present only once. The Seattle patients, enrolled during active infection, were followed longitudinally. The material sequenced was peripheral blood. This receptor was obtained from a woman between 45 and 65 years old with COVID-19, enrolled during active disease.

CDR3 DNA sequence: TGTGCCAGCAGCCCAAGGGGACTGGAGACCGGGGAGCTGTTTTTT. It encodes CASSPRGLETGELFF. The V gene is TRBV9, the J gene TRBJ2-2, with D maybe TRBD2 (6 bases). CDR3 length: 15 residues. Trimming took 4 bases from V and 5 from J, leaving 15 bases between them. The V gene's germline CDR1 is SGDLS and CDR2 YYNGEE. Complete variable domain (other parts from reference TRBV9 and TRBJ2-2): DSGVTQTPKHLITATGQRVTLRCSPRSGDLSVYWYQQSLDQGLQFLIQYYNGEERAKGNILERFSAQQFPDLHSELNLSSLELGDSALYFCASSPRGLETGELFFGEGSRLTVL.